This section outlines one T cell receptor beta chain sequence together with its context. A single count supports this clone. The specificity of this receptor is unknown. Base quality data are lacking; no much larger clone is found one base away. This same CDR3 is encoded by further DNA sequences in the sample. These data come from a study of cytomegalovirus exposure and HLA in healthy donors listed by TCRdb under 2017. Broadly, across the study: According to an earlier analysis of 550 to 750 of the donors, 150 million to 200 million T cells yielded 90 million to 130 million unique TCR beta sequences and 276 Gb of sequence data. Every discovery cohort repertoire had been produced on one sequencing platform. An early release covering 550 to 650 HLA-typed donors comprised approximately 290 gigabases of sequencing data and some 79 million unique TCR sequences. Among 300 to 450 genotyped donors of the cohort, an average of roughly 240,000 unique TCR beta nucleotide sequences were sequenced per donor, around a sixth of them non-productive. HLA typing covered class I and class II loci at four-digit resolution. In a later analysis, previously published TCR beta repertoires from about 670 donors were re-analyzed and high-resolution HLA genotyping was added so that TCR occurrence patterns could be studied. About 5 DR-DQ haplotypes were handled as single units for association and clustering, since linkage in the cohort was strong. To predict cytomegalovirus infection status, the study combined high-throughput TCR immunosequencing, statistical association of individual TCRs with disease status, and machine learning. Rather than using new phenotypic data, the later analysis identified candidate immune exposures from TCR beta sequences and from how often those sequences occurred across donors. Of the 398 genotyped donors, about 80% fell in the genetic ancestry cluster associated with self-reported Caucasian donors. Donor age, sex, ethnicity and CMV serostatus were compiled together with the repertoire data. Besides the first cohort of roughly 660 subjects, a separate validation cohort made up of 120 different subjects was used. The number of typed donors differed by locus: about 629-630 for A, B, C, DRB1 and DQB1; 500 to 550 for DQA1; about 600 for DPA1; and about 450 for DPB1. In a later genetic analysis, genome-wide SNP genotypes for about three fifths of the roughly 670 donors were used, and that subset was treated as a discovery cohort. The study used immunosequencing to profile the T cell repertoires of approximately 640 subjects and linked those repertoires to cytomegalovirus serostatus. An earlier analysis of around 540 of the donors applied high-throughput TCR beta sequencing to assess whether each TCR beta V gene segment acted as functional or pseudogenic. The study was designed to test whether signatures of past pathogen exposure could be identified by cataloging public T cell receptors. The study at large found these results: Compared with equally common non-associated chains, HLA-associated TCR beta chains in a later analysis were more clonally expanded and had lower generation probabilities. When HLA alleles, especially DR and DQ, strongly co-occurred, TCR associations were difficult to assign to individual alleles. For the cohort, immune exposure information was limited to CMV serostatus. The sequencing pipeline was judged likely to have produced a cluster of highly shared sequence variants as a technical artifact. The 87-base-pair reads could not distinguish some IMGT-functional V segments, including TRBV6-2 and TRBV6-3, so those segments were excluded. A total of about 180 TCR beta chains were listed by the study as associated with cytomegalovirus. A further reported finding was that TCR beta sequences accurately predicted the HLA-A and HLA-B alleles for most subjects in the first cohort. The classifier was reported to diagnose cytomegalovirus status with high specificity and sensitivity in both the original and validation cohorts. In an earlier analysis of about 600 of the donors, most TCR beta V segments appeared in productive rearrangements about 90% or about 30% of the time, broadly matching IMGT annotations. A later genetic analysis reported fewer N-insertions in productive TCRs among donors in an Asian-associated ancestry cluster than the roughly 620-donor mean. In vitro tests confirmed that a few of the cytomegalovirus-associated TCR beta chains recognize cytomegalovirus antigens. In a later analysis, the rate of TCR association differed among HLA loci, with DRB1 alleles having the most associated TCRs and HLA-C alleles having the fewest. Because HLA typing was missing for some donors at each locus, association tests included only the typed subset. A later analysis associated 15,000 to 20,000 TCR beta sequences with specific HLA alleles at a false discovery rate of 0.05. Correlated functional status among segregating V segments might be attributable to linkage disequilibrium, but an unknown experimental factor could not be ruled out. The earlier analysis of around 600 of the donors excluded over 15 rarely observed V segments, including chromosome 9 orphons, because counts were too low. In this cohort, only TCR beta chains were sequenced, and detectable features were limited by the absence of alpha or paired-chain data. The presence/absence analyses assumed that sequencing depth was roughly uniform across donors, and that assumption may not be true. In a later analysis, several top co-occurrence clusters were reported to appear linked to parvovirus B19, influenza, CMV and Epstein-Barr virus. A later analysis found that most CMV-associated TCR beta chains appeared HLA-restricted, with HLA associations seemingly driven largely by CMV exposure. According to the authors, the approach could potentially be generalized to other disease states and immunological phenotypes. An association between a missense DCLRE1C variant and V-gene and J-gene trimming of TCR beta chains was found in a later genetic analysis and replicated in an independent cohort. Most TCR sequences were seen in very few donors, while some public TCRs were found in many individuals.

The protocol used for the library was the immunoSEQ multiplex PCR assay. A mixture of 60 forward primers for TCR Vbeta segments and 13 reverse primers for TCR Jbeta segments was used in the multiplex PCR. A multiplex PCR assay on genomic DNA amplified the CDR3 region of rearranged TCR beta genes. The Illumina HiSeq System was used to sequence the amplified TCR beta libraries as 87-base-pair reads. Regarding the original processing steps: A later analysis tallied roughly 80 million unique TCR beta chains across the approximately 670 repertoires, and about 10 million of those chains were shared by two or more donors. Raw reads were error-corrected and collapsed into unique sequences with a nearest-neighbor algorithm that merged closely related sequences to remove PCR and sequencing errors. To assign V, D and J gene segments, CDR3 sequences were aligned to IMGT reference sequences. For a sequence to be retained, a match of at least six nucleotides to both a V gene segment and a J gene segment was required. A rearrangement was called productive if the CDR3 had no stop codons and remained in frame with V and J, and every other rearrangement was called non-productive. CDR3 was defined by IMGT convention, running from the second conserved V-encoded cysteine to the conserved J-encoded phenylalanine. The earlier analysis of about 610 of the donors excluded sequences that lacked an unambiguous match to a single V gene segment. An earlier analysis of a few hundred of the donors classified V segments as functional when productive rearrangements were above 56.7% and as segregating when the standard deviation between donors was above 5%. A statistical classification framework was developed to diagnose cytomegalovirus status using the catalog of TCR beta chain sequences. In a later analysis, V and J genes were assigned by comparing TCR nucleotide sequences against IMGT/GENE-DB human TR gene sequences. A later analysis assigned CDR3 sequences and most-parsimonious VDJ recombination scenarios with the TCRdist pipeline. In a later analysis, every TCR beta chain was defined by the combination of its CDR3 amino acid sequence and its V-gene family, and reads without a unique V-gene family were dropped. As a way to deal with suspected cross-contamination and a sequencing artifact, a later analysis dropped nearly 600 nucleotide sequences that were highly shared and had low generation probability. A later analysis calculated a clonal expansion index for each public chain from normalized within-repertoire ranks of inferred template counts. In a later analysis, generation probabilities were computed using a VDJ recombination model fitted to out-of-frame rearrangements, and the results were checked against IGoR. In a later analysis, hypergeometric tests were used to score TCR-TCR, TCR-HLA and TCR-CMV co-occurrence, with a repertoire-size bias correction applied to TCR pairs. To estimate false discovery rates, a later analysis permuted the HLA or CMV assignments 20 times. In a later analysis, co-occurring TCRs were grouped using DBSCAN, and TCRdist sequence similarity was added for clustering within HLA-allele-positive subsets. Co-occurrence clustering excluded repertoires with fewer than 30,000 or more than 120,000 public chains, plus five with anomalous nucleotide sharing. This immuneACCESS table, as held by TCRdb, lists in-frame sequences with V and J called but not all clones. Of the missing ones, under half trace to an unresolved V gene in checked studies; the others have no known cause. V, J and clone size derive from that table, while D and trimming were established from the DNA sequence. The sample contains approximately 190,000 clones, about 84% of them found a single time. The ten largest clones capture approximately 14% of the sample.

At the junction V is shortened by 2 bases and J by 2 bases, with 13 bases in between. The germline V gene encodes CDR1 MNHNS and CDR2 SASEGT. There are 15 amino acids in the CDR3, from cysteine to phenylalanine inclusive. Of the read, only the CDR3 DNA is kept; its 45 bases are in frame from base 1. The cohort was made up of about 670 healthy bone marrow donors. All cohort members were sampled while nominally healthy, although unrecorded immune exposures were likely present. The donor tested CMV seropositive and was one of the 289 seropositive cohort members. Each donor provided a peripheral blood sample, and peripheral blood mononuclear cells were used for TCR beta sequencing. The Qiagen DNeasy Blood Extraction Kit was used to extract genomic DNA from the blood cell samples.

The TCR was taken from a woman aged 30 to 39 in good health and CMV-seropositive. The chain couples TRBV6-1 to TRBJ2-7; no D segment can be confidently identified. The specimen was PBMCs. The DNA sequence follows: TGTGCCAGCAGTGAACCCCGAGACATACCCTACGAGCAGTACTTC. It specifies CASSEPRDIPYEQYF.